The next 8 T cell receptor beta chains were all read from a single sample in a study of shared clonotypes between healthy human individuals. TCRdb's table, derived via immunoSEQ multiplex PCR, lists solely in-frame clones and lacks some. Of millions of clones listed, about 93% are singletons. CD45RO-negative, CCR7-selected cells formed the naive CD8 fraction, which excluded terminally differentiated effector memory CD45RA+ cells. The sequencing input was naive CD8+ T cells from PBMCs. The origin of the receptors is a man aged 18-30 years in good health. Some clones in this sample may be carry-over from other donors' samples.

The rearrangement links TRBV15 to TRBJ2-7, with D possibly being TRBD2 (5 bases). CDR3 length equals 16 residues. CDR1 is LNHNV and CDR2 is YYDKDF in the germline V gene (reference sequence). The V end lost 2 bases, the J end lost 0 bases, and 14 bases lay between the germline ends. Here the CDR3 reads CATSRWEPLSSYEQYF. In DNA, the CDR3 is TGTGCCACCAGCAGATGGGAGCCATTAAGCTCCTACGAGCAGTACTTC.

The CDR3 DNA follows: TGCGCCAGCAGCCAAGTTTGGGGTGGCAATCAGCCCCAGCATTTT. This codes for CASSQVWGGNQPQHF. The chain recombines TRBV4-1 with TRBJ1-5, with unresolved D. This CDR3 contains 15 residues. Trimming left V 1 base short and J 2 bases short, with 9 bases between. From germline, CDR1 is MGHRA and CDR2 YSYEKL.

V usage is TRBV12-5 and J usage is TRBJ2-2; TRBD1 is a possible D gene (6 bases). Trimming left V 6 bases short and J 1 base short, with 9 bases between. Germline CDR1 reads LGHNT; CDR2 reads FRNRAP. The CDR3 totals 14 residues. The CDR3 is CASGLTGNTGELFF. CDR3 DNA: TGTGCTAGTGGCTTGACAGGGAACACCGGGGAGCTGTTTTTT.

The CDR3 here is CAISPGQAYPNTEAFF. The CDR3 DNA reads as TGTGCCATCAGTCCGGGACAGGCGTACCCGAACACTGAAGCTTTCTTT. V gene TRBV10-3 combines with J gene TRBJ1-1; TRBD1 agrees at 8 bases. J gave up 1 base and V 5 bases, and 9 bases lay outside the gene matches. The CDR3 has 16 amino acids. CDR1 ENHRY and CDR2 SYGVKD come from the germline V gene.

The chain links TRBV18 to TRBJ1-1; D is unclear. The CDR3 extends over 13 amino acids. Germline values: CDR1 KGHSH, CDR2 LQKENI. The ends were cut back, 0 bases at V and 11 bases at J, with 13 bases in the middle. The DNA of the CDR3 is TGTGCCAGCTCACCACCAGACGCTCCGGCGGCTTTCTTT. Translated, it gives CASSPPDAPAAFF. The full variable domain, rest sourced from reference TRBV18 and TRBJ1-1, is NAGVMQNPRHLVRRRGQEARLRCSPMKGHSHVYWYRQLPEEGLKFMVYLQKENIIDESGMPKERFSAEFPKEGPSILRIQQVVRGDSAAYFCASSPPDAPAAFFGQGTRLTVV.

This clone was detected once. The V and J genes are TRBV6-6 and TRBJ1-5; a weak D match, TRBD1 (5 bases). This CDR3 spans 14 amino acids. CDR1 and CDR2 from the germline V gene are MNHNY and SVGAGI (reference sequence). V lost 7 bases to trimming and J lost 5 bases, with 15 bases between them. In DNA form, the CDR3 reads TGTGCCAGCACCCCCGGGGCAGACTATCAGCCCCAGCATTTT. Encoded protein: CASTPGADYQPQHF.

The V call is TRBV7-3, the J call TRBJ2-1, with TRBD1 matching 12 bases. Germline assignment: CDR1 SGHTA and CDR2 FQGTGA. The CDR3 is 16 amino acids. Losses at the gene ends were 4 bases for V and 12 bases for J; bases not matched to a gene: 13. The CDR3: CASSSGPGTGGDGQFF. CDR3 bases: TGTGCCAGCAGCTCGGGACCCGGGACAGGGGGCGACGGGCAGTTCTTC.

The V and J genes are TRBV19 and TRBJ2-7, with 10 bases aligning to TRBD2. V lost 5 bases, J lost 2 bases, and 3 bases stayed unmatched. The CDR3 has 14 amino acids. Germline loops: CDR1 LNHDA, CDR2 SQIVND (reference sequence). The CDR3 protein is CASSALAGPYEQYF. The CDR3 DNA follows: TGTGCCAGTAGTGCACTAGCGGGACCCTACGAGCAGTACTTC.